The rows below give T cell receptor beta chains drawn from one sample of a study of T cell repertoires in cytomegalovirus infection. TCRdb recomputed calls from the reads with MiXCR, one row per CDR3 protein. This sample carries roughly 700,000 distinct CDR3 sequences, around a third of them seen once, and the ten largest clones take about 20%. No antigen has been identified for these receptors. The sequencing here drew on cultured PBMCs, taken from culture after CMV antigen stimulation. Receptors originate from a human donor in good health (CMV status not recorded). Some clones in this sample may be carry-over from other donors' samples. The conserved cysteine and the conserved F or W are not part of the CDR3 here. D genes are given only for firm matches. Only part of the rows carry a size: once, few, many, or a class if the clone is expanded.

TRBV7-2	NA	TRBJ2-1	few	ASSLALVRRGHNEQF
TRBV20-1	TRBD1	TRBJ1-1	NA	SASSTGMRPLGAF
TRBV27	NA	TRBJ2-2	few	ASSSILSGLIGELF
TRBV5-1	TRBD1	TRBJ2-7	NA	ASSLNPDRDYEQY
TRBV11-2	NA	TRBJ2-3	few	ASSVLLAPDTQY
TRBV7-2	NA	TRBJ2-2	many	ASSLVGATGELF
TRBV18	NA	TRBJ1-1	few	ASSPGGRGTEAF
TRBV7-6	TRBD2	TRBJ2-2	NA	ASSLVLSGGHVGELF
TRBV7-9	NA	TRBJ2-4	NA	ASSLAAGPAKNIQY
TRBV6-5	NA	TRBJ1-6	NA	ASSLNQGYNSPLH
TRBV7-2	NA	TRBJ2-5	few	ASSPRSGGETQY
TRBV4-3	NA	TRBJ1-6	NA	ASSQSGLNSPLH
TRBV6-1	NA	TRBJ2-1	few	ASKFSGSYNEQF
TRBV20-1	NA	TRBJ2-4	few	SASGTTFIQY
TRBV7-9	TRBD1	TRBJ2-2	few	ASSWGQGSTGELF
TRBV6-1	TRBD1	TRBJ1-2	few	ASSEALWTGRSGGYT
TRBV7-2	NA	TRBJ1-5	many	ASSSPGERDQPQH
TRBV2	NA	TRBJ2-1	NA	ASSGDDPGVDEQF
TRBV7-2	NA	TRBJ2-3	few	ASSSRDPGDTQY
TRBV5-6	TRBD1	TRBJ2-1	few	ASSLVPQGADEQF
TRBV5-4	NA	TRBJ2-5	NA	ASSSPVGAGETQY
TRBV7-2	TRBD2	TRBJ2-3	many	ASSLNSASGGAGDTQY
TRBV12-3/TRBV12-4	NA	TRBJ1-3	NA	ASGRIIVDTIY
TRBV7-2	TRBD1	TRBJ1-2	many	ASSIAGGPYT
TRBV15	NA	TRBJ1-6	NA	ATSRDPAGVNSPLH
TRBV5-5	NA	TRBJ1-4	NA	ASSFQVRRLGEKLF
TRBV19	NA	TRBJ2-5	NA	ASSNTRQETQY
TRBV4-1	NA	TRBJ2-7	NA	ASSQEDGASYEQY
TRBV6-6	NA	TRBJ1-1	NA	ASRGNTPTGAF
TRBV18	NA	TRBJ1-5	NA	ASSPGGPGSNQPQH
TRBV7-2	NA	TRBJ2-2	many	ASSLAIGGGELF
TRBV12-3/TRBV12-4	TRBD2	TRBJ2-3	NA	ASSRSAGVPDTQY
TRBV12-3/TRBV12-4	TRBD2	TRBJ2-2	few	ASSFGGSGELF
TRBV25-1	NA	TRBJ2-3	few	ATLGQLSTDTQY
TRBV7-2	TRBD1	TRBJ1-2	many	ASSLAGQAGGYT
TRBV7-2	NA	TRBJ2-5	many	ASSLRGTQETQY
TRBV7-6	TRBD2	TRBJ2-5	NA	ASSVSLAGEQETQY
TRBV11-2	NA	TRBJ2-2	few	ASTHDHEELF
TRBV7-9	NA	TRBJ2-7	many	ASSLSLPAYYEQY
TRBV6-2/TRBV6-3	NA	TRBJ2-6	few	ASIPSGANVLT
TRBV5-5	NA	TRBJ2-7	NA	ASSLGLDYLYEQY
TRBV5-4	NA	TRBJ2-2	NA	ASSPMLGVQGDAGELF
TRBV6-6	TRBD1	TRBJ1-5	NA	ASSYWDRFNQPQH
TRBV5-6	TRBD1	TRBJ2-3	NA	ASSQGQDLTDTQY
TRBV29-1	NA	TRBJ2-5	NA	SAEGVEETQY